The 10 T cell receptor beta chains below were found in one sample sequenced in a study of Graves' ophthalmopathy and Graves' hyperthyroidism. Beta-chain TCR CDR3 regions were amplified from RNA transcripts. RT-PCR with HTBI primers came first, then second-round multiplex PCR. TCRdb passed the multiplex PCR reads through MiXCR, listing each CDR3 protein once. The data hold 150,000 to 200,000 distinct CDR3 sequences, with roughly 36% observed a single time. Sequencing was carried out using peripheral blood. The receptors derive from a man aged 30-40 years with Graves' ophthalmopathy.

The chain combines TRBV28 with TRBJ1-2; 8 nucleotides align to TRBD1. This CDR3 region has 13 residues. The V gene end was trimmed by 3 bases and the J gene end by 7 bases; junction bases not matched to a gene: 4. Germline lookup yields CDR1 MDHEN and CDR2 SYDVKM. The CDR3 DNA reads as TGTGCCAGCAGTTTCTCCACAGGGGGTGGCTACACCTTC. Protein: CASSFSTGGGYTF.

This sequence joins TRBV11-2 and TRBJ2-7; TRBD2 matches at 9 bases. The length of the CDR3 is 16 residues. V was clipped by 5 bases and J by 5 bases; unmatched bases: 13. Germline assignment: CDR1 SGHAT and CDR2 FQNNGV. The CDR3 loop reads CASSVTLAGLRDEQYF. The CDR3 bases are TGTGCCAGCAGCGTAACTCTAGCGGGATTGAGGGACGAGCAGTACTTC.

The sample holds many counts of this clonotype. The chain carries TRBV20-1 and TRBJ1-1; D might be TRBD1 (5 bases). Per the germline V gene, CDR1 is DFQATT and CDR2 is SNEGSKA (reference sequence). CDR3 size: 13 residues. Trimming pared 3 bases from V and 1 base from J, leaving 9 bases between. DNA for the CDR3: TGCAGTGCTAGGGGGCAGCAGAACACTGAAGCTTTCTTT. Protein sequence: CSARGQQNTEAFF.

The sample holds a few counts of this clonotype. The CDR3 DNA sequence: TGTGCCAGCAGTTTTGGGGACTATGGCTACACCTTC. Residues: CASSFGDYGYTF. The chain is built from TRBV12-3 or TRBV12-4 and TRBJ1-2; D is ambiguous. Trimming stripped 3 bases from V and 3 bases from J, with 5 bases between. The CDR3 runs to 12 residues.

This clonotype was counted at least ten times. The chain is built from TRBV7-2 and TRBJ2-5; the match to TRBD2 covers 12 bases. Germline lookup yields CDR1 SGHTA and CDR2 FQGNSA. J gave up 5 bases and V 4 bases, and 5 bases lay outside the gene matches. CDR3 length: 15 amino acids. The CDR3 DNA is TGTGCCAGCAGCTCTGGACTAGCGGGGAAGGAGACCCAGTACTTC. It translates to CASSSGLAGKETQYF.

The sample holds many counts of this clonotype. V gene TRBV6-5 combines with J gene TRBJ1-2, with D possibly TRBD1 on 6 matching bases. The CDR3 runs 15 residues. Germline V gives CDR1 MNHEY, CDR2 SVGAGI. The V and J ends lost 4 bases and 3 bases respectively, with 15 bases between them. The CDR3 nucleotides read TGTGCCAGCAGTTCCGCCGGCCCAGGGGACTATGGCTACACCTTC. Its protein product is CASSSAGPGDYGYTF.

The count of this clonotype is one. V and J are TRBV24-1 and TRBJ2-7; D is unclear. Germline V gene data show CDR1 as KGHDR and CDR2 as SFDVKD. CDR3 length: 13 residues. Deletions cut 4 bases from V and 6 bases from J, with 12 bases between. The CDR3 protein is CATSDLNSGEQYF. For the CDR3, the DNA is TGTGCCACCAGTGACCTGAATAGTGGCGAGCAGTACTTC.

Ten or more counts support this clonotype. V is TRBV11-2 and J is TRBJ2-2, with D possibly being TRBD2 (6 bases). The CDR3 has 16 amino acids. V lost 4 bases and J 4 bases, leaving 16 bases between the germline ends. CDR1 and CDR2 (germline): SGHAT, FQNNGV. The CDR3 nucleotides are TGTGCCAGCAGCTCCACTAGCTGGCGGACCACCGGGGAGCTGTTTTTT. Its translation is CASSSTSWRTTGELFF.

In its sample, this clonotype was seen many times. V and J are TRBV14 and TRBJ1-2, with D uncertain. Germline CDR1 reads SGHDN; CDR2 reads FVKESK. This CDR3 contains 13 residues. Trimming pared 6 bases from V and 5 bases from J, leaving 13 bases between. The CDR3 DNA is TGTGCCAGCAGTCCCACTGACACATATGGCTACACCTTC. This translates into CASSPTDTYGYTF.

In its sample, this clonotype was seen many times. J is TRBJ2-6 and V is TRBV30; either TRBD1 or TRBD2 may supply D (5 bases each). Germline-derived CDR1 and CDR2 are GTSNPN and SVGIG (reference sequence). The CDR3 is 16 amino acids. V was cut by 4 bases and J by 0 bases, with 13 bases left in between. The CDR3 protein is CAWTLGGSSGANVLTF. In DNA, the CDR3 is TGTGCCTGGACCCTTGGGGGAAGCTCTGGGGCCAACGTCCTGACTTTC.